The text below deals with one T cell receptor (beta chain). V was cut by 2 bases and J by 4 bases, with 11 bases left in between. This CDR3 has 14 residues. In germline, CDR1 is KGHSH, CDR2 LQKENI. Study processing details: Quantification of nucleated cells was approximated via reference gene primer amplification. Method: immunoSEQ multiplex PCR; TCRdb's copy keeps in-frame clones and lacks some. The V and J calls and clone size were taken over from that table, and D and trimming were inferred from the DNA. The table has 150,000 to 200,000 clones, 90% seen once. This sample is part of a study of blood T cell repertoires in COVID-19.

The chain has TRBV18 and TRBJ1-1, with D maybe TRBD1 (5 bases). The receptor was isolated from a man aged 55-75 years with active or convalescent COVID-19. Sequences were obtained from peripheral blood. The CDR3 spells CASSPTDGGTEAFF. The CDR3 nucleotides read TGTGCCAGCTCACCAACCGACGGGGGCACTGAAGCTTTCTTT.